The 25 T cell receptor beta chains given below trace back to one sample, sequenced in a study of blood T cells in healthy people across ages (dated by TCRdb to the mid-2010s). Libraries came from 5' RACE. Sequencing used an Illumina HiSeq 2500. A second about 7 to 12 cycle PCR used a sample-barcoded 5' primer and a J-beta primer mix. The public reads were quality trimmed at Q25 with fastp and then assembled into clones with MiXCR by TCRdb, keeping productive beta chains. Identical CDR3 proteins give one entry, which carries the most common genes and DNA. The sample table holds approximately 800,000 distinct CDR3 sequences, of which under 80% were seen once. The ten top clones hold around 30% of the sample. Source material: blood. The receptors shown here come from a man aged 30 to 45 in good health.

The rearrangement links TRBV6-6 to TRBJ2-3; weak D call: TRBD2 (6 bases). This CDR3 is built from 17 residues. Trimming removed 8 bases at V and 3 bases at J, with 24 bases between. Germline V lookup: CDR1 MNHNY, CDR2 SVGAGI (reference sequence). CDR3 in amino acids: CASLLTQSGTPTDTQYF. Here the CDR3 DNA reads TGTGCCAGCCTTCTAACCCAATCCGGGACTCCGACAGATACGCAGTATTTT.

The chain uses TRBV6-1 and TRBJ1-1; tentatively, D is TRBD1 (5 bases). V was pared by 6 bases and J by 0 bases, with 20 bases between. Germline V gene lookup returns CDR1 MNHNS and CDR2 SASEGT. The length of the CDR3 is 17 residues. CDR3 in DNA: TGTGCCAGCAGAAGGACCCTGGGGCCAACCATGAACACTGAAGCTTTCTTT. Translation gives CASRRTLGPTMNTEAFF.

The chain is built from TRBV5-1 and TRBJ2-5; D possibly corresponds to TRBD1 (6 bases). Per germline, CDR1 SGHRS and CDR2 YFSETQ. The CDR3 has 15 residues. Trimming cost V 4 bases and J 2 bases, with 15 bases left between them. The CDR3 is CASSLGTTKQETQYF. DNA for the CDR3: TGCGCCAGCAGCCTCGGGACAACAAAGCAAGAGACCCAGTACTTC.

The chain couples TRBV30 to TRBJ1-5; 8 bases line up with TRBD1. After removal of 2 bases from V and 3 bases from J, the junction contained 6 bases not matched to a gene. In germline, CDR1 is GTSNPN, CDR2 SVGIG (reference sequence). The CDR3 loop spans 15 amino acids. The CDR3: CAWSPGTGPNQPQHF. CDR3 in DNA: TGTGCCTGGAGTCCCGGGACAGGCCCCAATCAGCCCCAGCATTTT. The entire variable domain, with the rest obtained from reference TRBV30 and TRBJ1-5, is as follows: SQTIHQWPATLVQPVGSPLSLECTVEGTSNPNLYWYRQAAGRGLQLLFYSVGIGQISSEVPQNLSASRPQDRQFILSSKKLLLSDSGFYLCAWSPGTGPNQPQHFGDGTRLSIL.

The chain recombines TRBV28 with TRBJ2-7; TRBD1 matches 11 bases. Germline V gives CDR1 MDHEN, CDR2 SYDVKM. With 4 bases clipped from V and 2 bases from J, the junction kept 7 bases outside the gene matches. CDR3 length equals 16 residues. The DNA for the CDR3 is TGTGCCAGCAGTTCACCTGTGGGACAGGGGGCCTACGAGCAGTACTTC. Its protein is CASSSPVGQGAYEQYF.

CDR3 DNA: TGCGCCAGCAGTAAGACAGGGTCTCGGTACAATGAGCAGTTCTTC. It specifies CASSKTGSRYNEQFF. The genes are TRBV5-1 and TRBJ2-1; 7 bases are shared with TRBD1. J was trimmed by 4 bases and V by 5 bases; bases with no gene match: 9. There are 15 residues in the CDR3. Germline V CDR1 and CDR2: SGHRS, YFSETQ.

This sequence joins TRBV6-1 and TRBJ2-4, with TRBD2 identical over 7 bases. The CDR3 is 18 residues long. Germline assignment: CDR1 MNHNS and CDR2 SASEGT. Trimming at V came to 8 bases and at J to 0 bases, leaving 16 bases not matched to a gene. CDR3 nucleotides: TGTGCCAGCCGCGGGGGTTCCTCCATTCAATTAGCCAAAAACATTCAGTACTTC. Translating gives CASRGGSSIQLAKNIQYF.

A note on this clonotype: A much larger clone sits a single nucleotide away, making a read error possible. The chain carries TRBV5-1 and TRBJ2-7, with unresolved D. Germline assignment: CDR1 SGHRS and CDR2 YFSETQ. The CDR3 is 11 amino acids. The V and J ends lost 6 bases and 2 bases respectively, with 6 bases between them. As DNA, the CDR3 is TGCGCCAGCAACGGAGCCTACGAGCAGTACTTC. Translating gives CASNGAYEQYF.

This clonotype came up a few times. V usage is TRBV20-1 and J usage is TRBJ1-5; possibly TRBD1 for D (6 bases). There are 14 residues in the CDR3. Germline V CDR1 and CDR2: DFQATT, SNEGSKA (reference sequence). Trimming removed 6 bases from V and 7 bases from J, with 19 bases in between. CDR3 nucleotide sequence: TGCAGTGCAAATCGTTGGGGGCCAGGACAGCCCCAGCATTTT. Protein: CSANRWGPGQPQHF.

This CDR3 reads CASSSRSTTETQYF. For the CDR3, the DNA is TGTGCCAGCAGTTCGAGGTCCACGACGGAGACCCAGTACTTC. V gene TRBV6-2 or TRBV6-3 combines with J gene TRBJ2-5, with D unresolved. Germline V lookup: CDR1 MNHEY, CDR2 SVGEGT. The CDR3 contains 14 residues. The V and J ends lost 4 bases and 5 bases respectively, with 14 bases between them.

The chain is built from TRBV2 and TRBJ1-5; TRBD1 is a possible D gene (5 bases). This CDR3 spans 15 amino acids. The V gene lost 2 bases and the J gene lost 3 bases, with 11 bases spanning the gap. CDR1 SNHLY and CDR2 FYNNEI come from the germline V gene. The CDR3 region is CASSERGTPNQPQHF. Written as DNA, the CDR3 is TGTGCCAGCAGTGAACGAGGGACTCCCAATCAGCCCCAGCATTTT.

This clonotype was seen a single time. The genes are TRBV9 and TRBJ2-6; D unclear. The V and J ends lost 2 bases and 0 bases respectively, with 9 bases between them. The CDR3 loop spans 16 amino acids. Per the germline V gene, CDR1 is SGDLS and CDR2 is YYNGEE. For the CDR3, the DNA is TGTGCCAGCAGCGTGTCCCCCAACTCTGGGGCCAACGTCCTGACTTTC. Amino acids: CASSVSPNSGANVLTF.

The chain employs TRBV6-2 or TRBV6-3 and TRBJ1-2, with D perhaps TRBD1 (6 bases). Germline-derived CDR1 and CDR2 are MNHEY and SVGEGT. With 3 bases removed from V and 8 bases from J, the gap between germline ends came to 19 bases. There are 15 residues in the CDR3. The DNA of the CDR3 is TGTGCCAGCAGTTATTGGCCAGGGGACCCTCCAGGCTACACCTTC. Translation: CASSYWPGDPPGYTF.

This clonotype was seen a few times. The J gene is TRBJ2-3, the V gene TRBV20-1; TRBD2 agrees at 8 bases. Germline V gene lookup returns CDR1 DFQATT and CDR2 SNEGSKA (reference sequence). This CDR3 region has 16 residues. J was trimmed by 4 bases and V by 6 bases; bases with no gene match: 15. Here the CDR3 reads CSATQERGLRADTQYF. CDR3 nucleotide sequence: TGCAGTGCCACCCAGGAGCGGGGGCTCCGCGCAGATACGCAGTATTTT.

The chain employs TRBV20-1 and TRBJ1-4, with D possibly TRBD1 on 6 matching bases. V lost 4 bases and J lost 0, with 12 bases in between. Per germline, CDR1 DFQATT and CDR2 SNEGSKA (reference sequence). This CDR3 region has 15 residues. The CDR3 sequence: CSATIQGTTNEKLFF. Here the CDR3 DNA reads TGCAGTGCTACCATACAGGGAACAACTAATGAAAAACTGTTTTTT.

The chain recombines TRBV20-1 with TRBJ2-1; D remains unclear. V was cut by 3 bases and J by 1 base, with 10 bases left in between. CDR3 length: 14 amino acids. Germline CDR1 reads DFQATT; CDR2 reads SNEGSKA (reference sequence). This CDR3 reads CSASKGFSYNEQFF. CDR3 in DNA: TGCAGTGCTAGTAAAGGGTTTTCCTACAATGAGCAGTTCTTC.

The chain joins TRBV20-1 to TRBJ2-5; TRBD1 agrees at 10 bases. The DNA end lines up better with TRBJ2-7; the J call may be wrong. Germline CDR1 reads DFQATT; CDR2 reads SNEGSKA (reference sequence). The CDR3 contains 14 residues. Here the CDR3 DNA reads TGCAGTGCCACGACAGGGGGCTTGGTTTACGAGCAGTACTTC. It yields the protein CSATTGGLVYEQYF.

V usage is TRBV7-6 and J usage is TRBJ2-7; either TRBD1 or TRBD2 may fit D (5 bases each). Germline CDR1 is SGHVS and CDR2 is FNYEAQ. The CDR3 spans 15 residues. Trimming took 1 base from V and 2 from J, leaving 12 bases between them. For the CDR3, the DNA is TGTGCCAGCAGCTTAGAGCCCTGGGACCCCTACGAGCAGTACTTC. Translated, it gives CASSLEPWDPYEQYF.

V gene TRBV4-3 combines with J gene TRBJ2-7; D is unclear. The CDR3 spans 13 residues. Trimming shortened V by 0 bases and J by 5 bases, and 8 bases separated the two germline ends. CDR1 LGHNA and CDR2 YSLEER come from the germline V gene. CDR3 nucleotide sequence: TGCGCCAGCAGCCAAGATAGAGAGGACGAGCAGTACTTC. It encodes CASSQDREDEQYF.

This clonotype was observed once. The CDR3 DNA follows: TGTGCCAGCAGCGATAGCGGGGGGGCCAGCACAGATACGCAGTATTTT. Amino acids: CASSDSGGASTDTQYF. The chain recombines TRBV9 with TRBJ2-3; 11 bases are shared with TRBD2. The CDR3 is 16 residues long. From germline, CDR1 is SGDLS and CDR2 YYNGEE. With 3 bases clipped from V and 0 bases from J, the junction kept 3 bases outside the gene matches.

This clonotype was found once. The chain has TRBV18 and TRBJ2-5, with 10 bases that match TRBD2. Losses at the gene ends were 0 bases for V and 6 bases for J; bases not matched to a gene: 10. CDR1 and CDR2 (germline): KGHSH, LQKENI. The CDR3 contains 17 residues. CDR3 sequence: CASSPPEQRGGHQTQYF. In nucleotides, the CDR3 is TGTGCCAGCTCACCACCGGAGCAGCGGGGGGGCCATCAGACCCAGTACTTC.

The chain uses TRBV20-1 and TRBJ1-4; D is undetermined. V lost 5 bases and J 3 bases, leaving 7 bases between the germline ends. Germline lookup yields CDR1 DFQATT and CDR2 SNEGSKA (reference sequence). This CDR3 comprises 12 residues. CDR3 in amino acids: CSAEGPNEKLFF. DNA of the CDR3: TGCAGTGCTGAGGGTCCTAATGAAAAACTGTTTTTT.

Here the CDR3 DNA reads TGCGCCAGCAGCTTGGCGGAGATGGGCTATGGCTACACCTTC. It is translated as CASSLAEMGYGYTF. The rearrangement joins TRBV5-1 to TRBJ1-2, with D unclear. CDR3 length: 14 amino acids. The V end was cut by 0 bases, the J end by 4 bases, with 10 bases between. CDR1 is SGHRS and CDR2 is YFSETQ in the germline V gene. The full variable domain, its missing parts supplied by reference TRBV5-1 and TRBJ1-2, is KAGVTQTPRYLIKTRGQQVTLSCSPISGHRSVSWYQQTPGQGLQFLFEYFSETQRNKGNFPGRFSGRQFSNSRSEMNVSTLELGDSALYLCASSLAEMGYGYTFGSGTRLTVV.

The CDR3 region has the DNA TGCGCCAGCAGCAGAGAAGGGGCAGGGAACACAGATACGCAGTATTTT. This sequence encodes CASSREGAGNTDTQYF. V usage is TRBV5-1 and J usage is TRBJ2-3; a possible D gene is TRBD1 (5 bases). This CDR3 has 16 amino acids. Looked up from germline, CDR1 is SGHRS and CDR2 is YFSETQ. V shed 4 bases and J shed 2 bases, with 17 bases lying between them.

In DNA, the CDR3 is TGCAGCGTTGAGGGGGGACAGGGGAGAAACGAGCAGTACTTC. Its translation: CSVEGGQGRNEQYF. J is TRBJ2-7 and V is TRBV29-1, with 10 bases fitting TRBD1. V lost 3 bases and J lost 5; bases outside the gene matches: 7. This CDR3 has 14 residues. CDR1 and CDR2 (germline): SQVTM, ANQGSEA.